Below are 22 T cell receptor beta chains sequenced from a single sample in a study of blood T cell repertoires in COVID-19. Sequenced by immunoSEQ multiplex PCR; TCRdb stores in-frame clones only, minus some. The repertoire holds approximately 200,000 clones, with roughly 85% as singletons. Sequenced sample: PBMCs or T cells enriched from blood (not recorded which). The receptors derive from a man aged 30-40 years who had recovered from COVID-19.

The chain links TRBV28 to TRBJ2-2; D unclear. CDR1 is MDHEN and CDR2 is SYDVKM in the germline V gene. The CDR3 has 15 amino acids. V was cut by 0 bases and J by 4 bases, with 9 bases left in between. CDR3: CASSLWSGTTGELFF. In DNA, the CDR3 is TGTGCCAGCAGTTTATGGAGTGGTACCACCGGGGAGCTGTTTTTT.

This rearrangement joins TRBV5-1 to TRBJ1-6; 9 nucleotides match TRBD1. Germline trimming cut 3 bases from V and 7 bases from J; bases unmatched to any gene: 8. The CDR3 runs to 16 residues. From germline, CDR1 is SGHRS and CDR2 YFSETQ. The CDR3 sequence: CASSSTGTGRNSPLHF. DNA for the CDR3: TGCGCCAGCAGCTCGACAGGGACAGGGAGAAATTCACCCCTCCACTTT.

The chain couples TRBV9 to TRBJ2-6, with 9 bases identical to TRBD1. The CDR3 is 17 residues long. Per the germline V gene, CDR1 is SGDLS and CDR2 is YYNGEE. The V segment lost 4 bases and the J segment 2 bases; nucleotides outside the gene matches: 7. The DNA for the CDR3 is TGTGCCAGCAGCTCGAGAACAGGGGGCGCTGGGGCCAACGTCCTGACTTTC. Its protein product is CASSSRTGGAGANVLTF.

The CDR3 DNA reads TGTGCCAGCAGCTCCGGGACAGGGTCGGTGATCACTGAAGCTTTCTTT. This sequence encodes CASSSGTGSVITEAFF. The rearrangement uses TRBV3-1 (or the pseudogene TRBV3-2) and TRBJ1-1; 9 bases match TRBD1. This CDR3 is built from 16 residues. J lost 4 bases, V lost 5 bases, and 11 bases had no gene match. The V gene's germline CDR1 is LGHDT and CDR2 YNNKEL (reference sequence).

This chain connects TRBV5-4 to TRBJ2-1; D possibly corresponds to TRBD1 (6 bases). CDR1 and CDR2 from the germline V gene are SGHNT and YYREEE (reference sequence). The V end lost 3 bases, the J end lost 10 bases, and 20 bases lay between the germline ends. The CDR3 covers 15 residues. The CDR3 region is CASSSSRATGTEQFF. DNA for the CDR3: TGTGCCAGCAGCTCCTCTAGGGCCACCGGGACAGAGCAGTTCTTC.

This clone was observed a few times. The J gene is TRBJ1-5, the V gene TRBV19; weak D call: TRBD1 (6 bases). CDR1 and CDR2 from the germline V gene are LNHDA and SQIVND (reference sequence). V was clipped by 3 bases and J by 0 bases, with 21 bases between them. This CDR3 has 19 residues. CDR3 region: CASSIRAQGGTYSNQPQHF. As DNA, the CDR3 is TGTGCCAGTAGTATCCGGGCACAGGGAGGGACGTATAGCAATCAGCCCCAGCATTTT.

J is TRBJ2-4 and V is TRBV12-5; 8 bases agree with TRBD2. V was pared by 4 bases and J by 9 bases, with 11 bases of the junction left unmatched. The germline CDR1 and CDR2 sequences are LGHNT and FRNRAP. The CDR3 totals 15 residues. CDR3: CASGSVAGWGTIQYF. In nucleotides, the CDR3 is TGTGCTAGTGGTTCGGTAGCGGGGTGGGGGACCATTCAGTACTTC.

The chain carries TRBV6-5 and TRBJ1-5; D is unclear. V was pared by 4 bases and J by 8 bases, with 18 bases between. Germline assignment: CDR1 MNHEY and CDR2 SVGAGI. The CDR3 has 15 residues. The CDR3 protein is CASSSPGGMGEPQHF. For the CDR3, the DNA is TGTGCCAGCAGTTCCCCCGGAGGTATGGGTGAGCCCCAGCATTTT.

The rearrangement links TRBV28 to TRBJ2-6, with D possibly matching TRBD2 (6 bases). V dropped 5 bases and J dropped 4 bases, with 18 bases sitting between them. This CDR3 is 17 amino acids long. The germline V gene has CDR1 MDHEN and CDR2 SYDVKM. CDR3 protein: CASSTPRGGTGANVLTF. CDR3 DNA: TGTGCCAGCAGTACCCCCCGCGGCGGGACCGGGGCCAACGTCCTGACTTTC.

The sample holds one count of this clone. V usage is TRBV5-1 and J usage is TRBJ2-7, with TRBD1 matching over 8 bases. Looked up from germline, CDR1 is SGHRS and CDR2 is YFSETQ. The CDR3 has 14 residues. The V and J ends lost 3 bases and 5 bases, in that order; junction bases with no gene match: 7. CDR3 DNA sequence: TGCGCCAGCAGCTCCAGGGGGCTGAGCCACGAGCAGTACTTC. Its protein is CASSSRGLSHEQYF.

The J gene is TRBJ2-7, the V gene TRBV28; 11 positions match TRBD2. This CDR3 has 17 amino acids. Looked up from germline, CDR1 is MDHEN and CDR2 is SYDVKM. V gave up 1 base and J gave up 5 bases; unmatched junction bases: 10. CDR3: CASSLFGPLAGVHEQYF. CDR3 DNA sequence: TGTGCCAGCAGTTTATTTGGCCCACTAGCGGGAGTCCACGAGCAGTACTTC.

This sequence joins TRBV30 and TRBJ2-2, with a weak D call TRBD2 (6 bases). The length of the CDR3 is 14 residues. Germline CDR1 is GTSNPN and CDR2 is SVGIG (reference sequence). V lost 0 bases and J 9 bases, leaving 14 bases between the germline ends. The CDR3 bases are TGTGCCTGGAGTGTACTTGGAGGGCGCCGGGAGCTGTTTTTT. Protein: CAWSVLGGRRELFF. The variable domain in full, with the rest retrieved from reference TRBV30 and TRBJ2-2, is SQTIHQWPATLVQPVGSPLSLECTVEGTSNPNLYWYRQAAGRGLQLLFYSVGIGQISSEVPQNLSASRPQDRQFILSSKKLLLSDSGFYLCAWSVLGGRRELFFGEGSRLTVL.

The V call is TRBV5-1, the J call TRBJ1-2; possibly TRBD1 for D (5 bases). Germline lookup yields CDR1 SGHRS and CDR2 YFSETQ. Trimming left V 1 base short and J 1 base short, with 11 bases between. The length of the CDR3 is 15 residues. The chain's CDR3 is CASSLYAGLNYGYTF. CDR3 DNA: TGCGCCAGCAGCTTGTACGCAGGGCTTAACTATGGCTACACCTTC.

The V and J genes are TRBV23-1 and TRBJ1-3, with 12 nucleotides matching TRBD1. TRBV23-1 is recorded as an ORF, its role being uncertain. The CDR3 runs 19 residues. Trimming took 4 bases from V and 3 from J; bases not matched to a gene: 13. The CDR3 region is CASSRRDRGRGRGGNTIYF. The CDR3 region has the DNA TGCGCCAGCAGTCGCCGGGACAGGGGGCGCGGGAGAGGTGGAAACACCATATATTTT.

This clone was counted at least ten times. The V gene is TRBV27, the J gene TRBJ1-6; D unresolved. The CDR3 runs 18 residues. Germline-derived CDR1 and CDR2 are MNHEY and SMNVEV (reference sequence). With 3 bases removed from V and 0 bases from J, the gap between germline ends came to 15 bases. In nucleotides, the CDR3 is TGTGCCAGCAGTTTGGGGAGGGTGAGGAGCTCCTATAATTCACCCCTCCACTTT. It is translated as CASSLGRVRSSYNSPLHF.

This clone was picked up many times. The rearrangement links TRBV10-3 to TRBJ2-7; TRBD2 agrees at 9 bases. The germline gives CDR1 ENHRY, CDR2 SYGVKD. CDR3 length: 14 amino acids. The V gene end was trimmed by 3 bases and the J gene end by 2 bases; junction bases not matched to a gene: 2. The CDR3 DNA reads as TGTGCCATCAGTGATAGCGGGAGTCCCTACGAGCAGTACTTC. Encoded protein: CAISDSGSPYEQYF.

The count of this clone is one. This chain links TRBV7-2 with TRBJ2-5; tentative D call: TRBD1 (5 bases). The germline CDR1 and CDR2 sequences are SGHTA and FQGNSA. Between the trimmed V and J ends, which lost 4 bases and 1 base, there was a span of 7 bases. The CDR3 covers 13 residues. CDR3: CASSWTLQETQYF. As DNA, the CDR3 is TGTGCCAGCAGCTGGACACTCCAAGAGACCCAGTACTTC.

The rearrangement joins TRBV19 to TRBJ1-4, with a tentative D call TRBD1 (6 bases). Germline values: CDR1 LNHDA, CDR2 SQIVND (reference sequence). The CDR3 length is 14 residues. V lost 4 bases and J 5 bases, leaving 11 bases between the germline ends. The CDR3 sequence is CASSTQGLNEKLFF. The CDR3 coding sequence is TGTGCCAGTAGTACACAGGGATTAAATGAAAAACTGTTTTTT.

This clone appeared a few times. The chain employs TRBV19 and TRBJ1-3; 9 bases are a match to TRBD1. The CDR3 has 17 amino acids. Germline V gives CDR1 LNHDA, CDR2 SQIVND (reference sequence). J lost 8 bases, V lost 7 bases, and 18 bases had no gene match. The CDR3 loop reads CASIKVWGQGRTDTIYF. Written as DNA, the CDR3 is TGTGCCAGTATCAAGGTCTGGGGACAGGGCAGGACGGACACCATATATTTT.

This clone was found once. The CDR3 loop reads CASSLTAGWTEAFF. For the CDR3, the DNA is TGTGCCAGCTCACTTACCGCGGGATGGACTGAAGCTTTCTTT. The chain links TRBV18 to TRBJ1-1; D unclear. This CDR3 contains 14 residues. Germline V gives CDR1 KGHSH, CDR2 LQKENI. Trimming removed 4 bases at V and 5 bases at J, with 14 bases between.

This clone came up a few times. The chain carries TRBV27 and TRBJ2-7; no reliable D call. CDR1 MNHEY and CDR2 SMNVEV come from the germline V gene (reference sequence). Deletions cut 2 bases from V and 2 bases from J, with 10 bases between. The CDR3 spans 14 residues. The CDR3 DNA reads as TGTGCCAGCAGTTTAGGAGCGAGGACCTACGAGCAGTACTTC. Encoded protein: CASSLGARTYEQYF.

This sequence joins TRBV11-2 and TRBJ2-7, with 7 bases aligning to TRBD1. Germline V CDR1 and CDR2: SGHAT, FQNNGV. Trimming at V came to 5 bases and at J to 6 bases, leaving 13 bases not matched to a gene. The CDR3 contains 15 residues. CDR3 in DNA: TGTGCCAGCAGCGCCGGGGACAGCGTTGCCGTCGAGCAGTACTTC. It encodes CASSAGDSVAVEQYF.